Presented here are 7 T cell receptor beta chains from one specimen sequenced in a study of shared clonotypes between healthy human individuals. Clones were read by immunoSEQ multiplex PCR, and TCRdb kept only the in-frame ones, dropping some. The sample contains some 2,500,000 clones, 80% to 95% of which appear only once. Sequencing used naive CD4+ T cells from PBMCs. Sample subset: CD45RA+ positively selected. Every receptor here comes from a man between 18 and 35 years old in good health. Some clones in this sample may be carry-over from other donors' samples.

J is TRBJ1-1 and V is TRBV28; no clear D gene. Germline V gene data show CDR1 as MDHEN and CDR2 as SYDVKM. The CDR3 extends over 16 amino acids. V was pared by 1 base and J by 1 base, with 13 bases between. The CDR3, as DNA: TGTGCCAGCAGTTTATCGCTGGCAGGCGAGAACACTGAAGCTTTCTTT. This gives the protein CASSLSLAGENTEAFF.

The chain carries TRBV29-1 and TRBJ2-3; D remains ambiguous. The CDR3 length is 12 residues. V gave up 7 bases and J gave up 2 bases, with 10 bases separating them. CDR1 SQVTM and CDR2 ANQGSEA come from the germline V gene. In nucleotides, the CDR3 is TGCAGCGCCTTTTCCCCCACAGATACGCAGTATTTT. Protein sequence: CSAFSPTDTQYF.

The CDR3 loop reads CASSYRGATNEKLFF. DNA for the CDR3: TGTGCCAGCAGTTACAGGGGGGCAACTAATGAAAAACTGTTTTTT. The chain employs TRBV6-6 and TRBJ1-4; D may be TRBD1 (6 bases). V lost 2 bases to trimming and J lost 0 bases, with 7 bases between them. The V gene's germline CDR1 is MNHNY and CDR2 SVGAGI (reference sequence). CDR3 length equals 15 residues.

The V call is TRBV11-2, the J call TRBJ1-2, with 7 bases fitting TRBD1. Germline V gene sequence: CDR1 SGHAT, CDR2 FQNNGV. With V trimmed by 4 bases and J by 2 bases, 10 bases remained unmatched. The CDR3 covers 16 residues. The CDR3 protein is CASSSVTGEGNYGYTF. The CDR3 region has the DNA TGTGCCAGCAGCTCAGTAACAGGGGAGGGCAACTATGGCTACACCTTC.

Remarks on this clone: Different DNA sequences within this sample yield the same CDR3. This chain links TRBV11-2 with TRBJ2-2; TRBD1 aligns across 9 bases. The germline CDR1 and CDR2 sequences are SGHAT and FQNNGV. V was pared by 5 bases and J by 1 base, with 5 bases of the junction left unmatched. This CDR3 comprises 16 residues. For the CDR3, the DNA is TGTGCCAGCAGCCCTTCGGGACAGGGGAACACCGGGGAGCTGTTTTTT. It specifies CASSPSGQGNTGELFF.

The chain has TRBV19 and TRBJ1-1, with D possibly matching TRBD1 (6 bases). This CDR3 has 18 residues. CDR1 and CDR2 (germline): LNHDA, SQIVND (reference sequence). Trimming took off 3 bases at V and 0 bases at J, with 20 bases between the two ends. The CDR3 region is CASSMPHGRGSLNTEAFF. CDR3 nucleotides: TGTGCCAGTAGTATGCCCCACGGCAGGGGCAGCCTGAACACTGAAGCTTTCTTT.

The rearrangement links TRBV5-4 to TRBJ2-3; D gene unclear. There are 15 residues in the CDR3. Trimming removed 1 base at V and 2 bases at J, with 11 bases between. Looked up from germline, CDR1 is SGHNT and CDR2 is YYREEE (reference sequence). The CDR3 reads CASSLRATYTDTQYF. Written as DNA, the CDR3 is TGTGCCAGCAGCTTGAGGGCTACATACACAGATACGCAGTATTTT.